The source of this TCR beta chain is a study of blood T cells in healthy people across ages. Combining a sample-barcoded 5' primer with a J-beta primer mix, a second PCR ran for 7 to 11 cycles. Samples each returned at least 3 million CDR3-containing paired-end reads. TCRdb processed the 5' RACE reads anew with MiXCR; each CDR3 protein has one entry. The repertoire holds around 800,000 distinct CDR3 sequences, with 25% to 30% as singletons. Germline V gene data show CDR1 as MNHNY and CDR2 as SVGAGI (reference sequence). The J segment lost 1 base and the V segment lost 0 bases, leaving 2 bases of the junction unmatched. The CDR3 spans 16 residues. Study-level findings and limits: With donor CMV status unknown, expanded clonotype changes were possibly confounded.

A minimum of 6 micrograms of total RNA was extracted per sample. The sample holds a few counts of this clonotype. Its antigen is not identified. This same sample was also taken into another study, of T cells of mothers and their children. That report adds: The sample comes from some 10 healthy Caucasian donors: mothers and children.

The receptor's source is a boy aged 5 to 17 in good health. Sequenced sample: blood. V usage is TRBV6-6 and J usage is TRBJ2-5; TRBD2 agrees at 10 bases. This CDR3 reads CASSYSSGGAQETQYF. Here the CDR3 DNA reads TGTGCCAGCAGTTACTCAAGCGGGGGGGCCCAAGAGACCCAGTACTTC.